Shown below are 27 T cell receptor beta chains from a single sample sequenced in a study of T cells after yellow fever vaccination (dated by TCRdb to between 2018 and 2021). Library method: 5' RACE. TCRdb records Illumina HiSeq 2500 as the sequencer. TCRdb trimmed public reads at Q25 via fastp, called clones via MiXCR and kept in-frame beta chains. Merged by CDR3 protein, the rows form single entries marked with the most common genes and DNA. The sample table lists 500,000 to 550,000 distinct CDR3 sequences, 20% to 25% of them with a count of one. The biggest ten clones account for roughly a sixth of the sample. The meaning of the sample's treatment or condition label: live attenuated yellow fever vaccine strain. The sequencing here drew on PBMCs, taken roughly 20 days after the first yellow fever vaccination. The receptors shown here come from a young man who received the YFV17D yellow fever vaccine.

The CDR3 region has the DNA TGTGCCACCCCGGTGAGCTCCTACGAGCAGTACGTC. This sequence encodes CATPVSSYEQYV. The chain employs TRBV28 and TRBJ2-7; D gene ambiguous. CDR3 length equals 12 residues. V lost 10 bases to trimming and J lost 0 bases, with 10 bases between them. Germline CDR1 and CDR2: MDHEN and SYDVKM.

The chain employs TRBV7-9 and TRBJ1-2; 7 nucleotides agree with TRBD1. CDR1 is SEHNR and CDR2 is FQNEAQ in the germline V gene (reference sequence). Germline trimming cut 4 bases from V and 8 bases from J; bases unmatched to any gene: 13. The length of the CDR3 is 15 residues. For the CDR3, the DNA is TGTGCCAGCAGCTCCCCGACAGGGCTGTTATCGGGCTACACCTTC. Its protein is CASSSPTGLLSGYTF. Using reference TRBV7-9 and TRBJ1-2 for the parts outside the CDR3, the full variable domain is DTGVSQNPRHKITKRGQNVTFRCDPISEHNRLYWYRQTLGQGPEFLTYFQNEAQLEKSRLLSDRFSAERPKGSFSTLEIQRTEQGDSAMYLCASSSPTGLLSGYTFGSGTRLTVV.

V and J are TRBV12-3 or TRBV12-4 and TRBJ1-5; D remains unclear. This CDR3 is built from 15 residues. The germline V and J ends were trimmed by 3 bases and 5 bases, with 14 bases remaining between them. CDR3 in amino acids: CASSFSGGGDQPQHF. In DNA form, the CDR3 reads TGTGCCAGCAGTTTTAGTGGTGGCGGGGATCAGCCCCAGCATTTT.

This clonotype has ten or more counts. The chain has TRBV7-8 and TRBJ2-3; TRBD1 might be the D (5 bases). CDR1 SGHVS and CDR2 FQNEAQ come from the germline V gene. The CDR3 is made up of 14 amino acids. The V and J ends lost 1 base and 6 bases respectively, with 11 bases between them. The CDR3 region has the DNA TGTGCCAGCAGCTTAGGCAGGGATGAGGATACGCAGTATTTT. Protein sequence: CASSLGRDEDTQYF.

This clonotype came up a few times. The chain couples TRBV7-9 to TRBJ1-1, with 7 nucleotides matching TRBD1. Germline lookup yields CDR1 SEHNR and CDR2 FQNEAQ (reference sequence). The CDR3 totals 13 residues. V gave up 3 bases and J gave up 7 bases; unmatched junction bases: 5. The DNA of the CDR3 is TGTGCCAGCAGCTTCTACAGGGGAGGTGAAGCTTTCTTT. This codes for CASSFYRGGEAFF.

This chain links TRBV12-3 or TRBV12-4 with TRBJ2-2, with D possibly being TRBD2 (6 bases). There are 13 residues in the CDR3. The ends were cut back, 6 bases at V and 6 bases at J, with 11 bases in the middle. CDR3 coding DNA: TGTGCCAGCAGAATAGGAGGGGCCGGGGAGCTGTTTTTT. Protein sequence: CASRIGGAGELFF.

V and J are TRBV7-9 and TRBJ1-1; tentatively, D is TRBD1 (5 bases). Trimming left V 5 bases short and J 5 bases short, with 18 bases between. The germline V gene encodes CDR1 SEHNR and CDR2 FQNEAQ (reference sequence). This CDR3 has 15 residues. CDR3 sequence reads: CASSPPGVKGTEAFF. The CDR3 region has the DNA TGTGCCAGCAGCCCCCCGGGGGTTAAGGGAACTGAAGCTTTCTTT.

This clonotype was counted between two and nine times. The chain couples TRBV5-4 to TRBJ1-6; D is unresolved. Trimming pared 6 bases from V and 5 bases from J, leaving 15 bases between. Germline values: CDR1 SGHNT, CDR2 YYREEE (reference sequence). This CDR3 spans 15 amino acids. The CDR3 bases are TGTGCCAGCAACGGGTCCCCCGGGGATAATTCACCCCTCCACTTT. Amino acid sequence: CASNGSPGDNSPLHF.

J is TRBJ1-4 and V is TRBV6-5; no clear D. Per germline, CDR1 MNHEY and CDR2 SVGAGI. V lost 0 bases, J lost 11 bases, and 10 bases lay in between. The CDR3 extends over 13 amino acids. Here the CDR3 DNA reads TGTGCCAGCAGTTACTCGAGGCTAGAGAAACTGTTTTTT. Encoded protein: CASSYSRLEKLFF.

This clonotype has a handful of counts. The V and J genes are TRBV7-2 and TRBJ2-1; D could derive from TRBD1 or TRBD2 (5 bases each). The germline CDR1 and CDR2 sequences are SGHTA and FQGNSA. V lost 5 bases, J lost 4 bases, and 12 bases lay in between. CDR3 length: 14 residues. The CDR3 spells CASSGRDGYNEQFF. CDR3 sequence (DNA): TGTGCCAGCAGCGGCCGGGACGGTTACAATGAGCAGTTCTTC.

J is TRBJ2-7 and V is TRBV12-3 or TRBV12-4, with 8 positions matching TRBD2. This CDR3 region has 16 residues. V dropped 5 bases and J dropped 7; count of bases not matched to a gene: 16. This CDR3 is CASSRRGAGGQGEQYF. CDR3 DNA sequence: TGTGCCAGCAGTCGGCGGGGGGCGGGGGGCCAAGGAGAGCAGTACTTC.

The chain joins TRBV6-5 to TRBJ2-5; 9 positions match TRBD2. Per the germline V gene, CDR1 is MNHEY and CDR2 is SVGAGI. The length of the CDR3 is 15 residues. With 2 bases clipped from V and 3 bases from J, the junction kept 4 bases outside the gene matches. The CDR3 nucleotides are TGTGCCAGCAGTTACCCGGCGGGGGGGGAAGAGACCCAGTACTTC. Translation gives CASSYPAGGEETQYF.

V usage is TRBV24-1 and J usage is TRBJ2-3; D tentatively fits TRBD1 or TRBD2 (6 bases each). The CDR3 consists of 16 residues. The germline V and J ends were trimmed by 4 bases and 1 base, with 14 bases remaining between them. The germline V gene encodes CDR1 KGHDR and CDR2 SFDVKD. The CDR3 coding sequence is TGTGCCACCAGTGACTACCCGGGGGCCGGCACAGATACGCAGTATTTT. It yields the protein CATSDYPGAGTDTQYF.

The chain joins TRBV6-5 to TRBJ2-7, with unresolved D. V lost 0 bases, J lost 2 bases, and 11 bases lay in between. Germline V gene lookup returns CDR1 MNHEY and CDR2 SVGAGI. This CDR3 has 15 residues. The CDR3 nucleotides read TGTGCCAGCAGTTACTCGTACGGTGGAACCTACGAGCAGTACTTC. Its translation: CASSYSYGGTYEQYF.

This clonotype was seen at least ten times. The rearrangement uses TRBV9 and TRBJ2-2, with D perhaps given as TRBD1 or TRBD2 (6 bases each). Trimming shortened V by 5 bases and J by 5 bases, and 16 bases separated the two germline ends. This CDR3 is 15 amino acids long. Germline CDR1 SGDLS, CDR2 YYNGEE. CDR3 amino acids: CASRGRQAGTGELFF. The CDR3 DNA follows: TGTGCCAGCAGGGGGAGACAGGCGGGGACCGGGGAGCTGTTTTTT.

The chain couples TRBV7-9 to TRBJ2-3; TRBD2 aligns across 10 bases. CDR3 length: 16 residues. After removal of 5 bases from V and 6 bases from J, the junction contained 11 bases not matched to a gene. Germline V gives CDR1 SEHNR, CDR2 FQNEAQ (reference sequence). The chain's CDR3 is CASSPSPSGGRDTQYF. CDR3 DNA: TGTGCCAGCAGCCCTTCCCCTAGCGGGGGCCGGGATACGCAGTATTTT. Full variable domain (remainder filled in from reference TRBV7-9 and TRBJ2-3): DTGVSQNPRHKITKRGQNVTFRCDPISEHNRLYWYRQTLGQGPEFLTYFQNEAQLEKSRLLSDRFSAERPKGSFSTLEIQRTEQGDSAMYLCASSPSPSGGRDTQYFGPGTRLTVL.

V and J are TRBV5-1 and TRBJ2-1, with TRBD2 matching 11 bases. CDR1 is SGHRS and CDR2 is YFSETQ in the germline V gene. With V trimmed by 4 bases and J by 5 bases, 8 bases remained unmatched. This CDR3 is built from 16 residues. This CDR3 is CASSGETSGEHNEQFF. As DNA, the CDR3 is TGCGCCAGCAGCGGCGAGACTAGCGGGGAGCACAATGAGCAGTTCTTC.

This clonotype was picked up a small number of times. The CDR3 here is CASSLPGQSDTQYF. The CDR3, as DNA: TGTGCCAGCAGCTTACCCGGCCAGTCGGATACGCAGTATTTT. The chain employs TRBV7-2 and TRBJ2-3; the D is unclear. CDR1 is SGHTA, CDR2 FQGNSA, per germline. The V end lost 2 bases, the J end lost 6 bases, and 12 bases lay between the germline ends. The CDR3 consists of 14 residues.

V gene TRBV6-1 combines with J gene TRBJ2-3, with 11 bases fitting TRBD2. The junction had 7 bases not matched to a gene; V was cut back by 3 bases and J by 2 bases. Germline V gene sequence: CDR1 MNHNS, CDR2 SASEGT. The CDR3 has 17 residues. DNA of the CDR3: TGTGCCAGCAGTGAGGTAGCGGGGGGGCTTGTCACAGATACGCAGTATTTT. It codes for CASSEVAGGLVTDTQYF.

The chain combines TRBV3-1 with TRBJ2-5; TRBD2 is a possible D gene (5 bases). The CDR3 contains 13 residues. The germline V and J ends were trimmed by 5 bases and 2 bases, with 9 bases remaining between them. Germline V gene data show CDR1 as LGHDT and CDR2 as YNNKEL (reference sequence). The CDR3 protein is CASSVREQETQYF. CDR3 DNA sequence: TGTGCCAGCAGCGTCCGGGAACAAGAGACCCAGTACTTC.

The chain has TRBV12-3 or TRBV12-4 and TRBJ1-2; D uncertain. The V and J ends lost 5 bases and 6 bases respectively, with 19 bases between them. The CDR3 has 15 residues. The CDR3 region is CASSPGRWVFDGYTF. The DNA of the CDR3 is TGTGCCAGCAGTCCCGGGCGGTGGGTGTTTGATGGCTACACCTTC.

The rearrangement links TRBV4-2 to TRBJ1-2; D possibly corresponds to TRBD1 (6 bases). V gave up 1 base and J gave up 4 bases, with 13 bases separating them. Germline V lookup: CDR1 LGHNA, CDR2 YNFKEQ. The CDR3 loop spans 15 amino acids. CDR3 protein: CASSQGVQGGYGYTF. The CDR3 DNA sequence: TGTGCCAGCAGCCAAGGTGTTCAAGGGGGCTATGGCTACACCTTC.

This clonotype has more than one count but fewer than ten. The genes are TRBV12-3 or TRBV12-4 and TRBJ1-6; a possible D gene is TRBD1 (6 bases). The CDR3 is made up of 14 amino acids. V was clipped by 4 bases and J by 6 bases, with 10 bases between them. Written as DNA, the CDR3 is TGTGCCAGCAGTTCGGGACAATTTAATTCACCCCTCCACTTT. As protein: CASSSGQFNSPLHF.

This clonotype was seen a handful of times. The chain is built from TRBV30 and TRBJ2-2; D call uncertain. V dropped 4 bases and J dropped 5 bases, with 17 bases sitting between them. The CDR3 is 15 amino acids. Germline CDR1 GTSNPN, CDR2 SVGIG (reference sequence). As DNA, the CDR3 is TGTGCCTGGAACCGAGGCCGAGTACTAACCGGGGAGCTGTTTTTT. Its translation is CAWNRGRVLTGELFF.

The rearrangement joins TRBV7-9 to TRBJ2-1, with 9 bases aligning to TRBD2. Per germline, CDR1 SEHNR and CDR2 FQNEAQ (reference sequence). The CDR3 is made up of 15 amino acids. The junction had 8 bases not matched to a gene; V was cut back by 1 base and J by 10 bases. The CDR3 nucleotides are TGTGCCAGCAGCTTAGGCGGGGGGGCCTTCTCGGAGCAGTTCTTC. Encoded protein: CASSLGGGAFSEQFF.

The gene calls are TRBV7-2 and TRBJ2-5; D possibly matches TRBD1 or TRBD2 (5 bases each). There are 17 residues in the CDR3. In germline, CDR1 is SGHTA, CDR2 FQGNSA. The V end lost 1 base, the J end lost 2 bases, and 17 bases lay between the germline ends. CDR3 in amino acids: CASSLVAYTGQQETQYF. CDR3 sequence (DNA): TGTGCCAGCAGCTTAGTAGCCTACACGGGGCAGCAAGAGACCCAGTACTTC. Drawing the rest from reference TRBV7-2 and TRBJ2-5, the complete variable domain is GAGVSQSPSNKVTEKGKDVELRCDPISGHTALYWYRQSLGQGLEFLIYFQGNSAPDKSGLPSDRFSAERTGGSVSTLTIQRTQQEDSAVYLCASSLVAYTGQQETQYFGPGTRLLVL.

This clonotype turned up a few times. Written as DNA, the CDR3 is TGCAGCGCCGGGTGGGGGGCTCTTCTGAACACTGAAGCTTTCTTT. Translating gives CSAGWGALLNTEAFF. The chain uses TRBV29-1 and TRBJ1-1, with TRBD1 as a possible D gene (6 bases). With 7 bases removed from V and 0 bases from J, the gap between germline ends came to 18 bases. The CDR3 loop spans 15 amino acids. Germline V gene sequence: CDR1 SQVTM, CDR2 ANQGSEA.